These 24 T cell receptor beta chains came from one sample sequenced in a study of T cells expressing NK-cell markers. TCRdb re-called the 5' RACE reads and shows each CDR3 protein once, DNA omitted. Its listing shows about 550,000 distinct CDR3 sequences. Sequenced: blood T cells: a sorted CD56 or NKG2C T cell subset, CD4+ or CD8+ T cells, or bulk PBMC T cells (not recorded which). All receptors derive from a man between 18 and 35 years old in good health.

The rearrangement uses TRBV7-6 and TRBJ1-1; the D call from TCRdb, TRBD1, cannot be confirmed without DNA. Germline loops: CDR1 SGHVS, CDR2 FNYEAQ. This CDR3 is built from 18 residues. The CDR3 loop is CASSFGPARTDPNTEAFF. The full variable domain, its missing parts supplied by reference TRBV7-6 and TRBJ1-1, is GAGVSQSPRYKVTKRGQDVALRCDPISGHVSLYWYRQALGQGPEFLTYFNYEAQQDKSGLPNDRFSAERPEGSISTLTIQRTEQRDSAMYRCASSFGPARTDPNTEAFFGQGTRLTVV.

V and J are TRBV12-3 or TRBV12-4 and TRBJ2-7. This CDR3 has 11 amino acids. The CDR3 sequence is CASSLGFMADF.

CDR3 residues: CASREGIGNSPLHF. The V gene is TRBV12-3 or TRBV12-4, the J gene TRBJ1-6. The CDR3 length is 14 residues.

The gene calls are TRBV6-4 and TRBJ1-5; TCRdb indicates TRBD1, and absent DNA this call remains unverified. Germline-derived CDR1 and CDR2 are MRHNA and SNTAGT. The CDR3 extends over 13 amino acids. The CDR3 sequence is CASRGQVNQPQHF.

This chain connects TRBV5-6 to TRBJ2-7. Germline V gene lookup returns CDR1 SGHDT and CDR2 YYEEEE. The CDR3 is made up of 14 amino acids. CDR3 protein: CASSSRTDFYEQYF.

This chain joins TRBV11-2 and TRBJ2-3; absent DNA, TCRdb's TRBD2 call cannot be checked. The CDR3 runs 14 residues. Germline-derived CDR1 and CDR2 are SGHAT and FQNNGV. CDR3 loop: CASSLSGRMDTQYF. Using reference TRBV11-2 and TRBJ2-3 for the parts outside the CDR3, the full variable domain is EAGVAQSPRYKIIEKRQSVAFWCNPISGHATLYWYQQILGQGPKLLIQFQNNGVVDDSQLPKDRFSAERLKGVDSTLKIQPAKLEDSAVYLCASSLSGRMDTQYFGPGTRLTVL.

The chain recombines TRBV7-9 with TRBJ1-1. The CDR3 is 14 residues long. Germline V gene lookup returns CDR1 SEHNR and CDR2 FQNEAQ (reference sequence). The CDR3 here is CASSPRDGYTEAFF. The full variable domain, completed using reference TRBV7-9 and TRBJ1-1, is DTGVSQNPRHKITKRGQNVTFRCDPISEHNRLYWYRQTLGQGPEFLTYFQNEAQLEKSRLLSDRFSAERPKGSFSTLEIQRTEQGDSAMYLCASSPRDGYTEAFFGQGTRLTVV.

J is TRBJ1-4 and V is TRBV4-3; TCRdb indicates TRBD1, and absent DNA this call remains unverified. The germline V gene encodes CDR1 LGHNA and CDR2 YSLEER. The CDR3 spans 16 residues. The CDR3 is CASSASGTTAHEKLFF.

The chain employs TRBV30 and TRBJ1-1; TCRdb's D call of TRBD1 is untestable without DNA. Germline CDR1 reads GTSNPN; CDR2 reads SVGIG (reference sequence). This CDR3 contains 13 residues. CDR3: CACHTGPVPLAFF.

This chain joins TRBV29-1 and TRBJ2-3; TCRdb gives TRBD1 as the D gene, but with no DNA this cannot be confirmed. Germline V lookup: CDR1 SQVTM, CDR2 ANQGSEA. This CDR3 has 15 amino acids. CDR3: CSVRGTPRGTDTQYF.

The chain combines TRBV7-2 with TRBJ1-4. Germline V gene sequence: CDR1 SGHTA, CDR2 FQGNSA. This CDR3 region has 14 residues. The CDR3 region is CASSDRGRVEKLFF.

V and J are TRBV20-1 and TRBJ2-7; TCRdb gives TRBD1 as the D gene, but with no DNA this cannot be confirmed. Germline V gene sequence: CDR1 DFQATT, CDR2 SNEGSKA (reference sequence). This CDR3 contains 15 residues. The CDR3 reads CSASEVIGGSYEQYF.

The genes are TRBV5-1 and TRBJ2-5; checking the TCRdb D call of TRBD1 is not possible without DNA. Germline V gene lookup returns CDR1 SGHRS and CDR2 YFSETQ. The CDR3 is made up of 16 amino acids. Here the CDR3 reads CASSPPRDGSQETQYF.

The chain recombines TRBV7-9 with TRBJ1-4. This CDR3 has 13 amino acids. Germline V CDR1 and CDR2: SEHNR, FQNEAQ (reference sequence). The CDR3 sequence is CASSVGVREKLFF.

The chain employs TRBV12-3 or TRBV12-4 and TRBJ2-5; the TRBD2 assignment by TCRdb is unverifiable without DNA. This CDR3 contains 16 residues. The CDR3 sequence: CASSLDAGGPEETQYF.

The genes are TRBV28 and TRBJ1-1. Germline lookup yields CDR1 MDHEN and CDR2 SYDVKM. This CDR3 spans 16 amino acids. CDR3 loop: CASSPPQAGMNTEAFF.

V is TRBV6-1 and J is TRBJ1-3. The CDR3 runs 15 residues. Germline CDR1 is MNHNS and CDR2 is SASEGT. The chain's CDR3 is CASSERGVVRDTIYF.

The V and J genes are TRBV7-3 and TRBJ1-1; TCRdb lists TRBD1, though no DNA is available to test this call. The CDR3 covers 14 residues. Germline V CDR1 and CDR2: SGHTA, FQGTGA. The CDR3 sequence is CASSLWGTGYEAFF. The full variable domain, completed using reference TRBV7-3 and TRBJ1-1, is GAGVSQTPSNKVTEKGKYVELRCDPISGHTALYWYRQSLGQGPEFLIYFQGTGAADDSGLPNDRFFAVRPEGSVSTLKIQRTERGDSAVYLCASSLWGTGYEAFFGQGTRLTVV.

The chain links TRBV12-3 or TRBV12-4 to TRBJ1-5. This CDR3 contains 15 residues. CDR3 protein: CASSLSGEGNQPQHF.

V gene TRBV5-1 combines with J gene TRBJ2-7; the TCRdb D gene call, TRBD1, has no DNA to confirm it. Germline loops: CDR1 SGHRS, CDR2 YFSETQ. This CDR3 contains 16 residues. CDR3 loop: CASSRDRMEPLYEQYF.

This chain connects TRBV9 to TRBJ2-2. Germline lookup yields CDR1 SGDLS and CDR2 YYNGEE. The CDR3 is 16 amino acids. CDR3 region: CASSVSLRVNTGELFF.

The CDR3 reads CASSVGQVEETQYF. The gene calls are TRBV9 and TRBJ2-5. Germline V gene lookup returns CDR1 SGDLS and CDR2 YYNGEE. The CDR3 runs 14 residues.

The chain joins TRBV9 to TRBJ2-2. The CDR3 length is 14 residues. Germline V gene data show CDR1 as SGDLS and CDR2 as YYNGEE. The CDR3 reads CASRSFSSTGELFF.

This sequence joins TRBV7-2 and TRBJ2-3; TCRdb outputs TRBD1, but without DNA this stays unchecked. The CDR3 sequence is 13 residues long. CDR1 is SGHTA and CDR2 is FQGNSA in the germline V gene. Here the CDR3 reads CASSPRATDTQYF.